The sequence of this TCR beta chain was determined in a study of prognosis after radiotherapy for stage I lung cancer. Study summary: Over 12 cases involved newly diagnosed primary stage I lung tumors, and roughly 5 involved oligometastatic NSCLC subsequent to surgical resection of the primary tumor. In 3 to 5 fractions, radiotherapy was administered as SBRT with a biologically effective dose of at least 100 Gy. General observations from the study: Tumor specificity of the expanded TCR clones was not determined. Patients who developed distant metastases had lower Shannon entropy after stereotactic body radiation therapy.

Genomic DNA served as the source from which two-round multiplex PCR generated TCR beta CDR3 amplicons. Primers targeting each individual TRBV and TRBJ gene were applied in first-round PCR. TCRdb re-called the multiplex PCR reads with MiXCR, one entry per CDR3 protein. The data show about 18,000 distinct CDR3 sequences, with 17% seen just once and about 38% held by the top ten. Trimming removed 4 bases from V and 5 bases from J; junction bases left unmatched: 3. The CDR3 totals 14 residues. Germline lookup yields CDR1 MGHDK and CDR2 SYGVNS. This clonotype appeared many times. Its antigen is not identified.

V and J are TRBV25-1 and TRBJ1-5, with TRBD1 matching over 9 bases. Source: PBMCs, taken before or after stereotactic body radiation therapy (not recorded which). The clonotype was recovered from a donor at least 50 years old with non-small cell lung cancer. The CDR3 DNA reads as TGTGCCAGCAGTGTCCGGGACAGGGATCAGCCCCAGCATTTT. Its translation is CASSVRDRDQPQHF.